Described below is a single TCR beta chain sequence and its context. Its antigen is currently unknown. Naive CD8 cells lacked CD45RO, underwent positive selection for CCR7 and left out terminally differentiated effector memory CD45RA+ cells. The data were obtained in a study of shared clonotypes between healthy human individuals. Study conclusions and caveats: Relative to memory subsets, naive subsets generally showed larger estimated richness.

Here immunoSEQ multiplex PCR was the method, and the copy in TCRdb shows in-frame clones only, minus some. The sample consists of approximately 810,000 clones, roughly 92% of them appearing once. The V gene lost 5 bases and the J gene lost 4 bases, with 14 bases spanning the gap. The CDR3 covers 14 residues. The germline CDR1 and CDR2 sequences are MNHEY and SMNVEV (reference sequence). The receptor was isolated from a man aged 25-40 years in good health. The sample consisted of naive CD8+ T cells sorted from blood. The chain links TRBV27 to TRBJ1-1; unclear D gene. Written as DNA, the CDR3 is TGTGCCAGCAGTCTAACCCAGGCCGGCACTGAAGCTTTCTTT. Residues: CASSLTQAGTEAFF.